These 18 T cell receptor beta chains originate from one sample sequenced in a study of vaccination effects on CD4 cells after COVID-19. ViraFEST assay sequencing came after antigen-specific CD4+ T cells were expanded with viral peptide pools. With about ten days of culture completed, CD4+ T cells were isolated. Their SARS-CoV-2 infection, verified by PCR, occurred between March and December 2020. Clones were read by immunoSEQ multiplex PCR, and TCRdb kept only the in-frame ones, dropping some. The sample carries 20,000 to 30,000 clones, 69% recorded once. Their antigen targets remain unknown. Specimen: CD4+ T cells from PBMCs cultured with SARS-CoV-2 spike peptides, collected before COVID-19 vaccination. These TCRs come from a human donor who had a prior SARS-CoV-2 infection.

The chain couples TRBV6-5 to TRBJ2-3; 8 bases align to TRBD1. Germline values: CDR1 MNHEY, CDR2 SVGAGI. CDR3 length: 14 amino acids. V was clipped by 8 bases and J by 6 bases; unmatched bases: 10. CDR3 loop: CASGLQGAVDTQYF. CDR3 in DNA: TGTGCCAGCGGCCTCCAGGGGGCGGTGGATACGCAGTATTTT.

This clone has just a few counts. The chain carries TRBV4-2 and TRBJ2-1; the D gene is possibly TRBD2 (6 bases). The length of the CDR3 is 14 residues. Trimming took 3 bases from V and 7 from J, leaving 13 bases between them. Germline V CDR1 and CDR2: LGHNA, YNFKEQ. CDR3 residues: CASSHLGLLNEQFF. CDR3 DNA sequence: TGTGCCAGCAGCCACCTCGGACTATTAAATGAGCAGTTCTTC.

The rearrangement joins TRBV5-1 to TRBJ1-6; D ambiguous. Trimming left V 5 bases short and J 9 bases short, with 12 bases between. CDR1 is SGHRS, CDR2 YFSETQ, per germline. The CDR3 contains 13 residues. CDR3 in amino acids: CASSVRIGSPLHF. The CDR3 DNA reads TGCGCCAGCAGTGTGAGGATCGGTTCACCCCTCCACTTT.

The V gene is TRBV11-3, the J gene TRBJ2-7; the D gene is possibly TRBD1 (6 bases). Trimming took off 5 bases at V and 4 bases at J, with 15 bases between the two ends. The CDR3 consists of 14 residues. The germline CDR1 and CDR2 sequences are SGHNT and YENEEA. The CDR3 loop is CASSTSGTHYEQYF. The CDR3 coding sequence is TGTGCCAGCAGCACTTCCGGGACACATTACGAGCAGTACTTC.

The chain employs TRBV4-3 and TRBJ2-1; D gene ambiguous. CDR1 is LGHNA and CDR2 is YSLEER in the germline V gene. CDR3 length: 14 residues. Deletions cut 0 bases from V and 7 bases from J, with 10 bases between. The CDR3 sequence is CASSQDGQPNEQFF. The CDR3 coding sequence is TGCGCCAGCAGCCAAGATGGGCAGCCGAATGAGCAGTTCTTC.

The CDR3 nucleotides read TGTGCCAGCAGCCCCCGTACAGGTGGAAGGCTAGACTATGGCTACACCTTC. It codes for CASSPRTGGRLDYGYTF. The gene calls are TRBV9 and TRBJ1-2, with a tentative D call TRBD1 (5 bases). The length of the CDR3 is 17 residues. Germline assignment: CDR1 SGDLS and CDR2 YYNGEE. Between the trimmed V and J ends, which lost 4 bases and 3 bases, there was a span of 22 bases. Filled out from reference TRBV9 and TRBJ1-2, the complete variable domain reads DSGVTQTPKHLITATGQRVTLRCSPRSGDLSVYWYQQSLDQGLQFLIQYYNGEERAKGNILERFSAQQFPDLHSELNLSSLELGDSALYFCASSPRTGGRLDYGYTFGSGTRLTVV.

The chain recombines TRBV6-6 with TRBJ2-2; maybe TRBD2 (6 bases). V lost 2 bases, J lost 4 bases, and 14 bases lay in between. Germline V gene lookup returns CDR1 MNHNY and CDR2 SVGAGI (reference sequence). The CDR3 sequence is 16 residues long. In nucleotides, the CDR3 is TGTGCCAGCAGTTACCCGGTCGGACTACTCACCGGGGAGCTGTTTTTT. It specifies CASSYPVGLLTGELFF.

V usage is TRBV5-4 and J usage is TRBJ1-1; 8 bases line up with TRBD1. The V and J ends lost 4 bases and 1 base, in that order; junction bases with no gene match: 3. Germline CDR1 reads SGHNT; CDR2 reads YYREEE (reference sequence). CDR3 length: 14 residues. CDR3 sequence (DNA): TGTGCCAGCAGCACCGGACAGGGGAACACTGAAGCTTTCTTT. This gives the protein CASSTGQGNTEAFF.

The V gene is TRBV4-2, the J gene TRBJ2-7; tentatively, D is TRBD1 (6 bases). Trimming shortened V by 0 bases and J by 0 bases, and 12 bases separated the two germline ends. Germline CDR1 is LGHNA and CDR2 is YNFKEQ. CDR3 length: 16 residues. The CDR3 nucleotides read TGTGCCAGCAGCCAAGACAGGGGCAGGACCTCCTACGAGCAGTACTTC. It is translated as CASSQDRGRTSYEQYF.

The chain links TRBV6-4 to TRBJ2-1; TRBD2 matches at 11 bases. The ends lost 2 bases at V and 8 bases at J; junction bases unmatched: 2. The CDR3 is 14 residues long. Per the germline V gene, CDR1 is MRHNA and CDR2 is SNTAGT. CDR3 coding DNA: TGTGCCAGCAGTGACGGGACTAGCGGACATGAGCAGTTCTTC. Protein sequence: CASSDGTSGHEQFF.

The genes are TRBV3-1 (or the pseudogene TRBV3-2) and TRBJ2-1; possibly TRBD1 or TRBD2 for D (5 bases each). Deletions cut 0 bases from V and 6 bases from J, with 9 bases between. Germline V gene lookup returns CDR1 LGHDT and CDR2 YNNKEL (reference sequence). This CDR3 has 14 residues. CDR3 coding DNA: TGTGCCAGCAGCCAAGATTGGGGGTTCAATGAGCAGTTCTTC. As protein: CASSQDWGFNEQFF.

This chain links TRBV6-2 or TRBV6-3 with TRBJ2-7, with 8 bases identical to TRBD1. The trim removed 5 bases at V and 3 bases at J, leaving 9 bases unmatched. Germline V CDR1 and CDR2: MNHEY, SVGEGT. This CDR3 is built from 15 residues. In DNA form, the CDR3 reads TGTGCCAGCAGTACACATAGACAGGGGAGCTACGAGCAGTACTTC. As protein: CASSTHRQGSYEQYF.

The V gene is TRBV19, the J gene TRBJ2-4; 7 nucleotides line up with TRBD1. V was clipped by 4 bases and J by 8 bases; unmatched bases: 20. This CDR3 has 18 residues. The V gene's germline CDR1 is LNHDA and CDR2 SQIVND (reference sequence). This chain's CDR3 is CASSRGPGTDYSRDIQYF. CDR3 DNA sequence: TGTGCCAGTAGTAGGGGTCCAGGGACAGACTATTCTAGGGACATTCAGTACTTC.

This clone was observed a handful of times. The chain has TRBV5-4 and TRBJ1-1; D might be TRBD1 (6 bases). Trimming stripped 1 base from V and 3 bases from J, with 10 bases between. CDR3 length: 14 residues. The germline V gene encodes CDR1 SGHNT and CDR2 YYREEE (reference sequence). The chain's CDR3 is CASSLSRGYTEAFF. In nucleotides, the CDR3 is TGTGCCAGCAGCTTGAGCAGGGGCTACACTGAAGCTTTCTTT.

The rearrangement joins TRBV6-5 to TRBJ1-2; D possibly corresponds to TRBD1 (6 bases). V lost 1 base to trimming and J lost 7 bases, with 10 bases between them. This CDR3 spans 13 amino acids. The V gene's germline CDR1 is MNHEY and CDR2 SVGAGI. The CDR3 DNA reads as TGTGCCAGCAGTTACTACAGGGTTGCTGGCTACACCTTC. As protein: CASSYYRVAGYTF.

The chain has TRBV2 and TRBJ1-5; D gene uncertain. V lost 6 bases to trimming and J lost 5 bases, with 20 bases between them. In germline, CDR1 is SNHLY, CDR2 FYNNEI. The CDR3 covers 16 residues. For the CDR3, the DNA is TGTGCCAGCAGCTTGACAAGGAGGGTCGTTTATCAGCCCCAGCATTTT. Translated, it gives CASSLTRRVVYQPQHF.

The rearrangement links TRBV11-3 to TRBJ2-7; D ambiguous. The CDR3 runs to 14 residues. Germline V gene sequence: CDR1 SGHNT, CDR2 YENEEA. V lost 5 bases, J lost 1 base, and 12 bases lay in between. As DNA, the CDR3 is TGTGCCAGCAGCCTTTCAAGCGAGTCCTACGAGCAGTACTTC. Encoded protein: CASSLSSESYEQYF.

This clone was counted only a few times. The chain joins TRBV28 to TRBJ2-7; the D is unclear. Looked up from germline, CDR1 is MDHEN and CDR2 is SYDVKM. The CDR3 runs to 18 residues. V was trimmed by 4 bases and J by 2 bases, leaving 24 bases between them. DNA of the CDR3: TGTGCCAGCAGTTCGTTTGGCAGCTCTAGTAGTAGGCCCTACGAGCAGTACTTC. Its translation: CASSSFGSSSSRPYEQYF.